Reported below is one T cell receptor (beta chain). The data were obtained in a study of T-cell reconstitution after alpha-beta-depleted transplantation in children. The germline V and J ends were trimmed by 3 bases and 4 bases, with 11 bases remaining between them. This CDR3 region has 14 residues. The library targeted TCRbeta and was prepared with unique molecular identifiers. From the PCR reads, TCRdb called clonotypes with MiXCR, one entry per CDR3 protein. This table has 700,000 to 950,000 distinct CDR3 sequences, around 15% appearing once. The sequence was obtained from a male patient aged 10 to 17 who had a stem cell transplant for acute lymphoblastic leukemia, so the T cells may come from the graft donor. The rearrangement uses TRBV12-3 or TRBV12-4 and TRBJ2-3; D ambiguous. The sample was PBMCs, mostly from graft donor cells, taken 360 days after TCRalphabeta/CD19-depleted stem cell transplant. CDR3 amino acids: CASSFRAPADTQYF. The CDR3 nucleotides read TGTGCCAGCAGTTTTAGAGCGCCCGCAGATACGCAGTATTTT.